A single sample is the source of the 27 T cell receptor beta chains below, sequenced in a study of cytomegalovirus exposure and HLA in healthy donors. It was with 60 Vbeta and 13 Jbeta primers that the PCR ran. The protocol was immunoSEQ multiplex PCR, while the TCRdb copy is restricted to in-frame clones and leaves out a portion. This specimen shows over 45,000 clones; the ten leading clones hold around 2.1%. Sequencing was done on a sample of PBMCs. These TCRs come from a young woman in good health and CMV-seronegative.

About this clone: The germline gene is not matched at one end of the junction; a read error may be the cause. The V and J genes are TRBV29-1 and TRBJ2-7, with D maybe TRBD1 (6 bases). Per the germline V gene, CDR1 is SQVTM and CDR2 is ANQGSEA. The CDR3 consists of 11 residues. The CDR3 nucleotides read TGCAGCGTTCGGGAAGACAGGTTATTGAACTTC. Amino acids: CSVREDRLLNF.

The J gene is TRBJ1-1, the V gene TRBV6-1; a weak D match, TRBD1 (5 bases). Germline loops: CDR1 MNHNS, CDR2 SASEGT. The CDR3 extends over 11 amino acids. Trimming cost V 1 base and J 10 bases, with 7 bases left between them. Here the CDR3 reads CASSEGGAAFF. The CDR3 nucleotides read TGTGCCAGCAGTGAAGGCGGGGCAGCTTTCTTT.

CDR3 DNA: TGTGCCAGCAGCTTAGAGGGGGGGCCTACAGATACGCAGTATTTT. Amino acid sequence: CASSLEGGPTDTQYF. This chain connects TRBV7-9 to TRBJ2-3; maybe TRBD2 (7 bases). The germline gives CDR1 SEHNR, CDR2 FQNEAQ (reference sequence). V dropped 1 base and J dropped 3 bases, with 11 bases sitting between them. The CDR3 consists of 15 residues.

V and J are TRBV18 and TRBJ1-2; 7 bases match TRBD1. Germline CDR1 is KGHSH and CDR2 is LQKENI. Trimming removed 4 bases from V and 4 bases from J; junction bases left unmatched: 9. This CDR3 has 15 residues. CDR3 sequence: CASSLTLTGSYGYTF. The DNA of the CDR3 is TGTGCCAGCTCACTAACCCTGACAGGGTCCTATGGCTACACCTTC.

The chain links TRBV4-1 to TRBJ1-1; possibly TRBD1 for D (6 bases). V gave up 3 bases and J gave up 1 base, with 15 bases separating them. The CDR3 spans 16 residues. Germline-derived CDR1 and CDR2 are MGHRA and YSYEKL. In DNA, the CDR3 is TGCGCCAGCAGCCAGGGGGCAGGGGCGGGGAACACTGAAGCTTTCTTT. This translates into CASSQGAGAGNTEAFF.

V gene TRBV6-1 combines with J gene TRBJ2-7; a possible D gene is TRBD2 (7 bases). V lost 8 bases and J 2 bases, leaving 19 bases between the germline ends. CDR1 and CDR2 from the germline V gene are MNHNS and SASEGT. This CDR3 has 15 residues. The CDR3 DNA is TGTGCCAGCCAGGGGACTATGCCAGCCACCTACGAGCAGTACTTC. Translation gives CASQGTMPATYEQYF.

Remarks on this clone: At the DNA level, this CDR3 is encoded by other sequences in the same sample as well. The chain has TRBV30 and TRBJ2-2; D call uncertain. V was cut by 7 bases and J by 4 bases, with 10 bases left in between. CDR1 is GTSNPN and CDR2 is SVGIG in the germline V gene (reference sequence). The CDR3 covers 12 residues. CDR3 DNA: TGTGCCTACCCCCAGGCCACCGGGGAGCTGTTTTTT. Residues: CAYPQATGELFF.

The V gene is TRBV5-1, the J gene TRBJ1-6, with a weak D call TRBD1 (6 bases). This CDR3 spans 16 amino acids. The V end lost 2 bases, the J end lost 7 bases, and 16 bases lay between the germline ends. From germline, CDR1 is SGHRS and CDR2 YFSETQ. The CDR3, as DNA: TGCGCCAGCAGCTTCGGGCAGGGGCGCCCGAATTCACCCCTCCACTTT. As protein: CASSFGQGRPNSPLHF. Full variable domain (rest looked up from reference TRBV5-1 and TRBJ1-6): KAGVTQTPRYLIKTRGQQVTLSCSPISGHRSVSWYQQTPGQGLQFLFEYFSETQRNKGNFPGRFSGRQFSNSRSEMNVSTLELGDSALYLCASSFGQGRPNSPLHFGNGTRLTVT.

V gene TRBV19 combines with J gene TRBJ2-5, with 10 bases lining up with TRBD2. V lost 7 bases and J lost 4; bases outside the gene matches: 15. The germline V gene encodes CDR1 LNHDA and CDR2 SQIVND (reference sequence). The CDR3 loop spans 17 amino acids. Here the CDR3 DNA reads TGTGCCAGTAAGTATACTAGCGGGATGGGTCCGCCAGAGACCCAGTACTTC. Translated: CASKYTSGMGPPETQYF.

The V gene is TRBV5-1, the J gene TRBJ2-1; tentatively, D is TRBD1 (5 bases). CDR1 SGHRS and CDR2 YFSETQ come from the germline V gene. The CDR3 spans 14 residues. V lost 0 bases to trimming and J lost 5 bases, with 9 bases between them. As DNA, the CDR3 is TGCGCCAGCAGCTTGGGACAGCATGACAATGAGCAGTTCTTC. Its protein is CASSLGQHDNEQFF. The full variable domain, its missing parts supplied by reference TRBV5-1 and TRBJ2-1, is KAGVTQTPRYLIKTRGQQVTLSCSPISGHRSVSWYQQTPGQGLQFLFEYFSETQRNKGNFPGRFSGRQFSNSRSEMNVSTLELGDSALYLCASSLGQHDNEQFFGPGTRLTVL.

The CDR3 loop reads CASSPDSVNRQPQHF. The CDR3 nucleotides read TGTGCCAGCAGCCCCGACTCGGTTAATCGTCAGCCCCAGCATTTT. The V call is TRBV6-1, the J call TRBJ1-5; no definite D call. Trimming cost V 6 bases and J 6 bases, with 18 bases left between them. CDR1 MNHNS and CDR2 SASEGT come from the germline V gene. CDR3 length: 15 residues.

The chain has TRBV6-5 and TRBJ2-7, with 7 bases that match TRBD2. CDR3 length: 14 amino acids. Germline lookup yields CDR1 MNHEY and CDR2 SVGAGI. J was trimmed by 1 base and V by 2 bases; bases with no gene match: 2. CDR3 amino acids: CASSYTGRSYEQYF. The CDR3 nucleotides read TGTGCCAGCAGTTACACCGGGAGGTCCTACGAGCAGTACTTC.

The gene calls are TRBV5-1 and TRBJ2-5; TRBD2 matches 7 bases. The germline gives CDR1 SGHRS, CDR2 YFSETQ. The CDR3 extends over 14 amino acids. The V and J ends lost 3 bases and 2 bases, in that order; junction bases with no gene match: 4. The CDR3 is CASSSPSGQETQYF. CDR3 bases: TGCGCCAGCAGCTCGCCTAGCGGACAAGAGACCCAGTACTTC.

V and J are TRBV5-1 and TRBJ2-3; tentative D call: TRBD1 (5 bases). Germline V gene data show CDR1 as SGHRS and CDR2 as YFSETQ. The CDR3 contains 17 residues. V lost 0 bases and J 2 bases, leaving 16 bases between the germline ends. The CDR3 loop is CASSLAGPHSTTDTQYF. In DNA, the CDR3 is TGCGCCAGCAGCTTGGCAGGGCCCCATTCCACCACAGATACGCAGTATTTT.

The rearrangement uses TRBV19 and TRBJ2-5; 8 nucleotides align to TRBD1. V was clipped by 4 bases and J by 0 bases; unmatched bases: 10. CDR1 LNHDA and CDR2 SQIVND come from the germline V gene (reference sequence). The CDR3 spans 17 residues. The CDR3 loop is CASSTRTRDRNQETQYF. The DNA of the CDR3 is TGTGCCAGTAGTACCCGGACCCGGGACAGGAACCAAGAGACCCAGTACTTC.

CDR3 amino acids: CASSSAGTGGNTF. CDR3 in DNA: TGTGCCAGCAGTAGCGCCGGGACAGGGGGTAACACCTTC. The chain joins TRBV28 to TRBJ1-2; 11 nucleotides line up with TRBD1. The germline gives CDR1 MDHEN, CDR2 SYDVKM. There are 13 residues in the CDR3. V was pared by 5 bases and J by 12 bases, with 8 bases of the junction left unmatched.

In nucleotides, the CDR3 is TGTGCCAGCAGCCCGGACGACAGGAGCATCCTTACCGGGGAGCTGTTTTTT. Its protein is CASSPDDRSILTGELFF. V is TRBV11-3 and J is TRBJ2-2; TRBD1 is a possible D gene (6 bases). CDR1 and CDR2 (germline): SGHNT, YENEEA. V was cut by 5 bases and J by 5 bases, with 21 bases left in between. The CDR3 has 17 amino acids. Full variable domain (outside the CDR3, taken from reference TRBV11-3 and TRBJ2-2): EAGVVQSPRYKIIEKKQPVAFWCNPISGHNTLYWYLQNLGQGPELLIRYENEEAVDDSQLPKDRFSAERLKGVDSTLKIQPAELGDSAVYLCASSPDDRSILTGELFFGEGSRLTVL.

The chain couples TRBV7-9 to TRBJ1-4; TRBD1 matches 9 bases. The V segment lost 4 bases and the J segment 3 bases; nucleotides outside the gene matches: 15. Germline lookup yields CDR1 SEHNR and CDR2 FQNEAQ (reference sequence). The CDR3 extends over 19 amino acids. The CDR3 DNA reads as TGTGCCAGCAGCTCCTCTGATCCGGGACAGGGAAACCCTAATGAAAAACTGTTTTTT. The encoded protein is CASSSSDPGQGNPNEKLFF.

This sequence joins TRBV4-2 and TRBJ2-3; unclear D gene. V was cut by 1 base and J by 4 bases, with 15 bases left in between. This CDR3 is built from 16 residues. Germline-derived CDR1 and CDR2 are LGHNA and YNFKEQ. In DNA, the CDR3 is TGTGCCAGCAGCCAAGTCGTTTATTTGGGCGCAGATACGCAGTATTTT. It specifies CASSQVVYLGADTQYF.

The rearrangement joins TRBV4-1 to TRBJ1-1; D is unresolved. Germline loops: CDR1 MGHRA, CDR2 YSYEKL. This CDR3 region has 15 residues. V was pared by 1 base and J by 0 bases, with 9 bases between. This CDR3 reads CASSQGAPLNTEAFF. The CDR3 DNA follows: TGCGCCAGCAGCCAAGGGGCTCCACTGAACACTGAAGCTTTCTTT.

As regards this clone: This CDR3 is also generated by other DNA sequences in the sample. The V and J genes are TRBV6-4 and TRBJ2-1, with 9 positions matching TRBD2. Germline trimming cut 3 bases from V and 5 bases from J; bases unmatched to any gene: 5. Germline loops: CDR1 MRHNA, CDR2 SNTAGT. This CDR3 spans 15 amino acids. Here the CDR3 DNA reads TGTGCCAGCAGTGATAGTAGCGGGGGAGACAATGAGCAGTTCTTC. It translates to CASSDSSGGDNEQFF.

The rearrangement links TRBV6-5 to TRBJ2-7, with 7 bases fitting TRBD2. The CDR3 consists of 14 residues. CDR1 and CDR2 from the germline V gene are MNHEY and SVGAGI. Germline trimming cut 6 bases from V and 2 bases from J; bases unmatched to any gene: 7. The CDR3 spells CASRGAGSAYEQYF. CDR3 DNA sequence: TGTGCCAGCAGAGGAGCGGGGTCCGCCTACGAGCAGTACTTC.

This chain links TRBV27 with TRBJ2-5, with 7 nucleotides matching TRBD2. Germline values: CDR1 MNHEY, CDR2 SMNVEV (reference sequence). This CDR3 has 16 residues. Trimming took 2 bases from V and 4 from J; bases not matched to a gene: 10. Here the CDR3 reads CASSLGRGGVRETQYF. CDR3 DNA sequence: TGTGCCAGCAGTTTAGGTCGGGGAGGGGTGCGAGAGACCCAGTACTTC.

The J gene is TRBJ2-7, the V gene TRBV4-1; D uncertain. V was clipped by 2 bases and J by 2 bases, with 16 bases between them. Per the germline V gene, CDR1 is MGHRA and CDR2 is YSYEKL. The CDR3 covers 16 residues. The CDR3 region has the DNA TGCGCCAGCAGCCAACCCCTCGGAGCTCGGGCCTACGAGCAGTACTTC. Protein product: CASSQPLGARAYEQYF.

The rearrangement joins TRBV29-1 to TRBJ1-2; a possible D gene is TRBD1 (5 bases). The V and J ends lost 7 bases and 8 bases respectively, with 14 bases between them. The CDR3 is 11 residues long. The germline CDR1 and CDR2 sequences are SQVTM and ANQGSEA. The CDR3 loop reads CSASGSWGYTF. CDR3 sequence (DNA): TGCAGCGCCTCAGGGTCTTGGGGCTACACCTTC.

The chain has TRBV6-6 and TRBJ2-5, with D perhaps TRBD1 (6 bases). V was trimmed by 6 bases and J by 5 bases, leaving 19 bases between them. CDR3 length: 15 residues. In germline, CDR1 is MNHNY, CDR2 SVGAGI (reference sequence). This CDR3 is CASSPRDNHGETQYF. The CDR3 nucleotides are TGTGCCAGCAGCCCCCGGGACAACCATGGGGAGACCCAGTACTTC.

The genes are TRBV6-5 and TRBJ1-1; 7 bases fit TRBD1. Per the germline V gene, CDR1 is MNHEY and CDR2 is SVGAGI. The V and J ends lost 5 bases and 3 bases, in that order; junction bases with no gene match: 9. This CDR3 is built from 15 residues. CDR3 loop: CASSSTQGSDTEAFF. The CDR3 coding sequence is TGTGCCAGCAGTAGCACACAGGGGTCGGACACTGAAGCTTTCTTT.